The present T cell receptor beta chain was sequenced within a study of T cell responses to AZD1222 COVID-19 vaccine (TCRdb year 2021). Looking at the study overall: A total of more than 230 trial participants underwent TCR sequencing, of whom roughly 210 had received two doses of AZD1222 and around 26 had received two doses of the MenACWY control vaccine. Enrollment into the trials was organized by age into subgroups of 18-55, 56-69 and 70-plus years, and those subgroups contained roughly 140, 27 and 60 TCR-sequenced participants, respectively.

Comment on this clone: Its binding antigen is unknown. Base qualities are not at hand, and no much larger clone is one base apart.

The V and J ends are trimmed by 1 base and 6 bases, leaving 16 bases between them. The CDR3 sequence holds 16 residues, the cysteine and phenylalanine included. Just the 48-base CDR3 DNA is kept, in frame starting at base 1. CDR1 and CDR2, per the germline V gene, are SGDLS and YYNGEE. In light of the paper, this sample's time point label describes: baseline before first vaccination. The treatment or condition label here, explained by the study, means: meningococcal conjugate vaccine given as trial control. Samples from vaccinated people were obtained from the UK trials COV001 and COV002, which included a single-blind randomized controlled phase 2/3 trial of AZD1222 (ChAdOx1 nCoV-19) in healthy adults. For TCRbeta chain sequencing, PBMC samples were collected from trial participants at day 0 and at day 28 after the second dose. The CDR3 regions of human TCRbeta chains were subjected to immunosequencing. The original methods were these. Repertoire TCRs were checked for matches against a reference library of SARS-CoV-2-specific TCRs that had been generated using the MIRA antigen-specificity platform. Breadth meant the fraction of unique TCRs that were SARS-CoV-2-associated, whereas depth meant the fraction of total T cells that were SARS-CoV-2-associated. Using the MIRA data, every spike-specific TCR was mapped to the spike region that the TCR reacted to and assigned to either a CD4 or a CD8 class. Log10-transformed breadth and depth values were compared by one-way ANOVA with Sidak's multiple comparisons tests. In TCRdb, the immuneACCESS table is reduced to in-frame sequences with V and J assigned. These tables do not hold every clone; where another copy was compared, an unresolved V gene accounts for under half, and the others remain unexplained. V and J calls plus clone size are reproduced from that table; the DNA served to infer D and trimming. The sample includes tens of thousands of clones, with approximately 90% observed a single time. The ten largest clones represent under 5% of the sample.

Results the study describes overall, beyond this receptor: Vaccine-associated CD4 TCRs spanned the whole spike protein, with dominant responses in regions 160-218 and 743-854. Conclusions about previously exposed vaccinees are limited because only five to seven AZD1222 recipients were SARS-CoV-2 seropositive at baseline. In the small 56-69-year group, the increase in depth fell short of significance, most likely because of low power. Nearly half of unique spike-specific TCRs reportedly recognized epitopes outside regions mutated in the B.1.351 and B.1.1.7 variants. Participants were mostly white British, with more females than males. The authors suggested clonal diversity may have been underestimated. Because no day 14 peak-response samples were available, the repertoires could be characterized only after the peak T cell response. Spike-specific TCR breadth and depth rose significantly after two AZD1222 doses compared with day 0 and with MenACWY recipients.

This receptor was obtained from an adult in good health. Here the chain combines TRBV9 and TRBJ2-2; the D gene is perhaps TRBD1 or TRBD2, as each covers 6 bases. The sequencing used peripheral blood, collected on day 0 of MenACWY control vaccination. The DNA sequence is given as TGTGCCAGCAGCGTATGGGGGGCCAGAACAGCCGGGGAGCTGTTTTTT. Its translation is CASSVWGARTAGELFF.